This T cell receptor (beta chain) stems from a study of shared clonotypes between healthy human individuals. The quantity of DNA used in unsorted PBMC replicate PCRs was roughly 320 ng, corresponding to 25,000 to 35,000 T cell genomes. Ten immunoSEQ deep assay plates were used by the authors to sequence unsorted PBMC DNA. Generated by immunoSEQ multiplex PCR, the TCRdb table keeps only in-frame clones and is missing some. The sample records roughly 500,000 clones, around 80% being singletons. This clone was observed a handful of times. The same CDR3 is also encoded by other DNA sequences in this sample. Every donor, a Caucasian adult, lived in Nashville, Tennessee. Sequencing input: PBMCs. The sequence was obtained from a woman aged 40 to 50 in good health. Some clones in this sample may be carry-over from other donors' samples.

CDR3 residues: CSALGGGKLFF. CDR3 DNA: TGCAGTGCTCTAGGAGGAGGGAAACTGTTTTTT. The J gene is TRBJ1-4, the V gene TRBV20-1; D is uncertain. Per the germline V gene, CDR1 is DFQATT and CDR2 is SNEGSKA (reference sequence). The CDR3 consists of 11 residues. V lost 5 bases and J lost 11, with 12 bases in between.